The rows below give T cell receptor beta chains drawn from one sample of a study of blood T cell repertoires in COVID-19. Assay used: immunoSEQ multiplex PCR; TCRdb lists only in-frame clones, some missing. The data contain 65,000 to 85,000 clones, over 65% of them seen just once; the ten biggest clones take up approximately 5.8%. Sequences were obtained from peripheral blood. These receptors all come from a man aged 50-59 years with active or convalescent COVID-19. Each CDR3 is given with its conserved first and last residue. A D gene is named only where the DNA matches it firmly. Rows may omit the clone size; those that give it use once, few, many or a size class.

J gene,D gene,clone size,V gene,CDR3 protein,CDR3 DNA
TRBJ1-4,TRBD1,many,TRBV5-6,CASSASGQGVEKLFF,TGTGCCAGCAGCGCATCGGGACAGGGGGTGGAAAAACTGTTTTTT
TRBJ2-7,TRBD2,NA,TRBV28,CASNQGGGYEQYF,TGTGCCAGCAACCAGGGCGGGGGATACGAGCAGTACTTC
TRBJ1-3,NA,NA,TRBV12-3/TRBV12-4,CASSFIRRDTIYF,TGTGCCAGCAGTTTTATCCGTCGGGACACCATATATTTT
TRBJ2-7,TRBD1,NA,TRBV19,CASKRTGVSYEQYF,TGTGCCAGTAAGAGGACAGGGGTTTCCTACGAGCAGTACTTC
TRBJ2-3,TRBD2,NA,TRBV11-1,CASSPSGGARDTQYF,TGTGCCAGCAGCCCTAGCGGGGGGGCCAGGGATACGCAGTATTTT
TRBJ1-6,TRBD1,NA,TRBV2,CASKAGTGDNSPLHF,TGTGCCAGCAAAGCCGGGACAGGGGATAATTCACCCCTCCACTTT
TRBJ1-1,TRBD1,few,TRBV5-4,CASSPQGQANTEAFF,TGTGCCAGCAGCCCACAGGGACAGGCGAACACTGAAGCTTTCTTT
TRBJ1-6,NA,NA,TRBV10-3,CAITRSYNSPLHF,TGTGCCATCACGCGCTCCTATAATTCACCCCTCCACTTT
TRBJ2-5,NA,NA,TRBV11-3,CASSSYREETQYF,TGTGCCAGCAGCTCCTACAGGGAAGAGACCCAGTACTTC
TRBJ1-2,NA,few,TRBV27,CASSKGLAGYTF,TGTGCCAGCAGCAAGGGACTGGCAGGCTACACCTTC
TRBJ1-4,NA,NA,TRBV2,CASSELSEKLFF,TGTGCCAGCAGTGAACTTAGTGAAAAACTGTTTTTT
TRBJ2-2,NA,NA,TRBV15,CATSSIYGENTGELFF,TGTGCCACCAGCAGCATTTACGGGGAGAACACCGGGGAGCTGTTTTTT
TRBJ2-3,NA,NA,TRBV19,CASRTGGTDTQYF,TGTGCCAGTAGAACGGGGGGCACAGATACGCAGTATTTT
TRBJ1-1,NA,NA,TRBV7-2,CASSSLGTEAFF,TGTGCCAGCAGCTCTCTCGGCACTGAAGCTTTCTTT
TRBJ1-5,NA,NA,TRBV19,CASKGSGLTNQPQHF,TGTGCCAGTAAGGGTTCAGGGCTCACCAATCAGCCCCAGCATTTT
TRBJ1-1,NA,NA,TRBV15,CATSREDSQGRAFF,TGTGCCACCAGCAGAGAAGACAGCCAGGGGCGAGCTTTCTTT
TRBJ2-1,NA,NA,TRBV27,CASSARGGAVSYNEQFF,TGTGCCAGCAGCGCCCGCGGAGGAGCGGTGAGTTACAATGAGCAGTTCTTC
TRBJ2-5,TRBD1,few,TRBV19,CASSIGTTGGPATQYF,TGTGCCAGTAGTATTGGTACGACAGGGGGCCCGGCGACCCAGTACTTC
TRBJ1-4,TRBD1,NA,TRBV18,CASSPRQGAGNEKLFF,TGTGCCAGCTCACCCCGTCAGGGGGCGGGTAATGAAAAACTGTTTTTT
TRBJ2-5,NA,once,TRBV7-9,CASSPAQGRLETQYF,TGTGCCAGCAGCCCAGCACAGGGCAGGCTGGAGACCCAGTACTTC
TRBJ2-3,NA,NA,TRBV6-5,CASSPPGLDTQYF,TGTGCCAGCAGCCCCCCGGGACTAGATACGCAGTATTTT
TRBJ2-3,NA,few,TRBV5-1,CASTSEGRRTDTQYF,TGCGCCAGCACCTCAGAGGGCCGGAGAACAGATACGCAGTATTTT
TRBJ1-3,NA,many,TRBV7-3,CASSLTGGFSGNTIYF,TGTGCCAGCAGCTTAACAGGGGGTTTCTCTGGAAACACCATATATTTT
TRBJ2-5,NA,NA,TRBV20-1,CSANSRETQYF,TGCAGTGCGAATTCCCGGGAGACCCAGTACTTC
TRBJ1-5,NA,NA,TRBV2,CASSEVTLDQPQHF,TGTGCCAGCAGTGAGGTAACTCTCGATCAGCCCCAGCATTTT
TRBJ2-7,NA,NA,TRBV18,CASSLGPGASGEQYF,TGTGCCAGCTCACTAGGGCCAGGGGCGAGTGGCGAGCAGTACTTC
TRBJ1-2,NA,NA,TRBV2,CASRRGGGTNYGYTF,TGTGCCAGCAGGCGGGGGGGAGGGACTAACTATGGCTACACCTTC
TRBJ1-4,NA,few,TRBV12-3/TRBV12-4,CASKAGSGEKLFF,TGTGCCAGCAAAGCAGGCTCTGGTGAAAAACTGTTTTTT
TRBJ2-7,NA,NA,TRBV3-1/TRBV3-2,CASSQDSGQYHEQYF,TGTGCCAGCAGCCAAGATTCAGGGCAATATCACGAGCAGTACTTC
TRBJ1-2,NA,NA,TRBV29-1,CSVEDGTNYGYTF,TGCAGCGTTGAGGACGGGACTAACTATGGCTACACCTTC
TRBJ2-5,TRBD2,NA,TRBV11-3,CASSLGLAGGPNQETQYF,TGTGCCAGCAGCTTAGGCCTAGCGGGGGGCCCAAACCAAGAGACCCAGTACTTC
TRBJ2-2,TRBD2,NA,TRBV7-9,CANRGLKRGASANTGELFF,TGTGCCAATCGTGGGTTAAAGCGGGGGGCTTCCGCGAACACCGGGGAGCTGTTTTTT
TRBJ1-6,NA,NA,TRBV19,CASKVTQGPLHF,TGTGCCAGTAAGGTCACCCAGGGGCCCCTCCACTTT
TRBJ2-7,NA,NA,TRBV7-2,CASSLDKGRREQYF,TGTGCCAGCAGCTTAGATAAGGGGCGACGCGAGCAGTACTTC
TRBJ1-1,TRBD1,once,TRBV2,CASSGRGDTEAFF,TGTGCCAGCAGTGGCAGGGGGGACACTGAAGCTTTCTTT
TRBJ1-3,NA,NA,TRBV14,CASSQDVGLVGNTIYF,TGTGCCAGCAGCCAAGACGTGGGGCTCGTAGGAAACACCATATATTTT
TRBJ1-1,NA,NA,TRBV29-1,CSANSRVGTEAFF,TGCAGCGCCAACTCCAGGGTGGGCACTGAAGCTTTCTTT
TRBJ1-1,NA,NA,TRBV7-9,CASELLGAYPPEAFF,TGTGCCAGCGAGCTCTTGGGGGCCTACCCACCTGAAGCTTTCTTT
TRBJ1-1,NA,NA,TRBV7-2,CASSLAPMNTEAFF,TGTGCCAGCAGCTTAGCCCCAATGAACACTGAAGCTTTCTTT
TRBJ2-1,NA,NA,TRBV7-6,CASSRQGSYNEQFF,TGTGCCAGCAGCCGCCAGGGCTCCTACAATGAGCAGTTCTTC
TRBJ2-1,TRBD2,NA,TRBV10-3,CAITTGTSGGSSYNEQFF,TGTGCCATCACCACAGGGACTAGCGGGGGGTCCTCCTACAATGAGCAGTTCTTC
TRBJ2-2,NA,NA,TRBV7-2,CASSLLAYGGELFF,TGTGCCAGCAGCTTACTAGCTTACGGCGGGGAGCTGTTTTTT